These T cell receptor beta chains were read from a single sample in a study of T cells in localized non-small cell lung cancer. The method was immunoSEQ multiplex PCR; TCRdb's version includes in-frame clones alone and lacks a portion of them. The data show some 78,000 clones, with around four fifths seen just once and around 2.8% held by the top ten. The sample in question was peripheral blood, obtained before any cancer treatment. All receptors come from a man between 40 and 75 years old with stage I lung adenocarcinoma. Each CDR3 is given with its conserved first and last residue. Each record gives: V gene, J gene, clone size, D gene, CDR3 DNA, CDR3 protein. A D gene is named only where the DNA matches it firmly. Only part of the rows carry a size: once, few, many, or a class if the clone is expanded.

TRBV10-2	TRBJ1-5	few	NA	TGCGCCAGCAGTGACAGTCTTATCGGTCAGCCCCAGCATTTT	CASSDSLIGQPQHF
TRBV19	TRBJ2-7	NA	TRBD2	TGTGCCAGTAGTGTAGGACTAGCGGTATACGAGCAGTACTTC	CASSVGLAVYEQYF
TRBV7-2	TRBJ2-1	NA	TRBD2	TGTGCCAGCAGCTCGGTTAGCGGGAGGGGATACAATGAGCAGTTCTTC	CASSSVSGRGYNEQFF
TRBV28	TRBJ2-7	once	NA	TGTGCCAGCAGTCGGCCAGCACCGGGGGAGCAGTACTTC	CASSRPAPGEQYF
TRBV7-2	TRBJ1-2	NA	NA	TGTGCCAGCAGCTTAGCCCGGGCCGACTATGGCTACACCTTC	CASSLARADYGYTF
TRBV9	TRBJ2-6	once	TRBD1	TGTGCCAGCAGCGTATCAGGGGGCGGGTCTGGGGCCAACGTCCTGACTTTC	CASSVSGGGSGANVLTF
TRBV27	TRBJ2-5	NA	NA	TGTGCCAGCAGTTCGTCCCAGGGCGCGCGGAAGACCCAGTACTTC	CASSSSQGARKTQYF
TRBV30	TRBJ2-3	once	TRBD2	TGTGCCTCCTCGGGACTAGCGGGAGTGGATACGCAGTATTTT	CASSGLAGVDTQYF
TRBV4-2	TRBJ2-3	many	NA	TGTGCCAGCAGCCAAGAAGACCGGGGCTTCACAGATACGCAGTATTTT	CASSQEDRGFTDTQYF
TRBV11-1	TRBJ2-7	NA	TRBD2	TGTGCCAGCAGCCTTAGCGGGAGGGTCTACGAGCAGTACTTC	CASSLSGRVYEQYF
TRBV5-3	TRBJ2-1	NA	TRBD1	TGTGCCAGAAGCTTGGTCCTAGAGGGGGCAGGAGATGAGCAGTTCTTC	CARSLVLEGAGDEQFF
TRBV5-4	TRBJ2-5	once	NA	TGTGCCAGCAGCCCCCCTAGCGAGAAAGAGACCCAGTACTTC	CASSPPSEKETQYF
TRBV11-2	TRBJ2-5	few	NA	TGTGCCAGCAGCTTCAGGGTCGGGAGATCCGAGACCCAGTACTTC	CASSFRVGRSETQYF